This TCR beta chain stems from a study of early T cells in non-severe SARS-CoV-2 infection. Via MiXCR, TCRdb re-called the 5' RACE reads, giving one row per CDR3 protein. This table holds 45,000 to 75,000 distinct CDR3 sequences, roughly 12% found once. The ends lost 1 base at V and 2 bases at J; junction bases unmatched: 6. The CDR3 extends over 18 amino acids. Looked up from germline, CDR1 is MGHRA and CDR2 is YSYEKL. The J gene is TRBJ2-3, the V gene TRBV4-1; 13 bases agree with TRBD2. Sequenced input: whole blood. This TCR derives from an adult who was a healthcare worker with PCR-confirmed SARS-CoV-2 infection or an uninfected control (not recorded which). For the CDR3, the DNA is TGCGCCAGCAGCCAAGTAGGGACTAGCGGGGCAGCCACAGATACGCAGTATTTT. Amino acid sequence: CASSQVGTSGAATDTQYF.